These T cell receptor beta chains were read from a single sample in a study of blood T cell repertoires in COVID-19. Data came from immunoSEQ multiplex PCR; TCRdb stores just in-frame clones and leaves some out. The sample contains 20,000 or so clones, roughly 89% of which appear only once. The sequencing sample was made of peripheral blood. The receptors here all came from a human donor in a cohort sampled during active COVID-19. Both conserved end residues are part of each CDR3. Each record gives: clone size, CDR3 length, J gene, D gene, V gene, CDR3 protein, CDR3 DNA. A D gene is named only where the DNA matches it firmly. A row's size may be missing; if present it is once, few, many or a size class.

few	15	TRBJ2-5	TRBD1	TRBV10-3	CAISEYGTVQETQYF	TGTGCCATCAGTGAGTATGGGACAGTGCAAGAGACCCAGTACTTC
.	12	TRBJ1-2	.	TRBV3-1/TRBV3-2	CASSQRQDGYTF	TGTGCCAGCAGCCAACGACAGGATGGCTACACCTTC
.	13	TRBJ1-2	.	TRBV19	CASSIEVGYGYTF	TGTGCCAGTAGTATAGAGGTCGGTTATGGCTACACCTTC
.	17	TRBJ2-1	TRBD1	TRBV11-2	CASSLDARQGAGYEQFF	TGTGCCAGCAGCTTAGATGCCCGACAGGGGGCAGGGTATGAGCAGTTCTTC
medium-sized	16	TRBJ2-3	TRBD2	TRBV3-1/TRBV3-2	CASSLRRGGSTDTQYF	TGTGCCAGCAGCCTAAGGCGGGGGGGCAGCACAGATACGCAGTATTTT
.	13	TRBJ2-2	.	TRBV5-1	CASSSQGSGELFF	TGCGCCAGCAGCTCCCAGGGAAGCGGGGAGCTGTTTTTT
once	15	TRBJ2-7	.	TRBV14	CASSQGQNTGLGQYF	TGTGCCAGCAGCCAAGGCCAAAACACAGGGCTCGGGCAGTACTTC
once	13	TRBJ1-1	.	TRBV10-2	CASSAGGGTEAFF	TGCGCCAGCAGCGCGGGAGGCGGCACTGAAGCTTTCTTT
.	15	TRBJ2-5	TRBD2	TRBV6-5	CASSYLAGGKETQYF	TGTGCCAGCAGTTACCTTGCGGGGGGGAAAGAGACCCAGTACTTC
.	15	TRBJ2-3	TRBD2	TRBV3-1/TRBV3-2	CASSNSGGAADTQYF	TGTGCCAGCAGTAATAGCGGGGGGGCGGCTGATACGCAGTATTTT
few	18	TRBJ1-5	TRBD1	TRBV7-9	CASSPTGTVGNSNQPQHF	TGTGCCAGCAGCCCGACCGGGACAGTAGGGAATAGCAATCAGCCCCAGCATTTT
.	14	TRBJ2-2	.	TRBV6-5	CASNPETGGGELFF	TGTGCCAGTAACCCCGAGACTGGCGGCGGGGAGCTGTTTTTT
.	14	TRBJ2-7	.	TRBV9	CASSVGLSSYEQYF	TGTGCCAGCAGCGTAGGGTTGAGCTCCTACGAGCAGTACTTC
once	15	TRBJ1-1	.	TRBV19	CASSYRQTLNTEAFF	TGTGCCAGTAGTTATCGACAGACCTTGAACACTGAAGCTTTCTTT
.	15	TRBJ2-7	.	TRBV28	CASPDYRMNSYEQYF	TGTGCCAGTCCCGATTACAGGATGAACTCCTACGAGCAGTACTTC
.	13	TRBJ2-1	.	TRBV19	CASSRGPANEQFF	TGTGCCAGTAGTCGAGGCCCAGCGAATGAGCAGTTCTTC
.	16	TRBJ2-3	TRBD2	TRBV10-1	CASSESTSGSTDTQYF	TGCGCCAGCAGTGAGTCGACTAGCGGGAGCACAGATACGCAGTATTTT
.	15	TRBJ2-2	TRBD2	TRBV9	CASSGRDYSTGELFF	TGTGCCAGCAGCGGGAGGGACTATTCGACCGGGGAGCTGTTTTTT
.	14	TRBJ1-2	.	TRBV7-9	CASSLDRVNYGYTF	TGTGCCAGCAGCTTAGACAGGGTGAACTATGGCTACACCTTC
once	14	TRBJ1-6	TRBD1	TRBV6-4	CASSSRDRGSPLHF	TGTGCCAGCAGCAGCCGGGACAGGGGCTCACCCCTCCACTTT
.	14	TRBJ2-5	TRBD1	TRBV18	CASSLIRDRETQYF	TGTGCCAGCTCCCTGATCCGGGACAGAGAGACCCAGTACTTC
once	16	TRBJ1-1	.	TRBV5-6	CASSLLGGALNTEAFF	TGTGCCAGCAGCTTGCTAGGTGGCGCTTTGAACACTGAAGCTTTCTTT
.	12	TRBJ2-7	.	TRBV7-2	CASSSNSYEQYF	TGTGCCAGCAGCTCAAACTCCTACGAGCAGTACTTC
.	13	TRBJ1-2	TRBD1	TRBV6-5	CAATTGAAYGYTF	TGTGCCGCAACAACAGGGGCCGCCTATGGCTACACCTTC
.	15	TRBJ2-2	TRBD2	TRBV5-5	CASSPGLANTGELFF	TGTGCCAGCAGCCCGGGACTAGCGAACACCGGGGAGCTGTTTTTT
.	14	TRBJ1-6	TRBD1	TRBV28	CASIQGAGNSPLHF	TGTGCCAGCATTCAGGGGGCGGGGAATTCACCCCTCCACTTT
.	15	TRBJ1-2	TRBD1	TRBV9	CASSRNRGLDYGYTF	TGTGCCAGCAGCCGAAACAGGGGGCTGGACTATGGCTACACCTTC
.	18	TRBJ1-1	.	TRBV10-3	CAISERDYRGGSSTEAFF	TGTGCCATCAGTGAGAGGGATTACAGAGGGGGTTCGAGCACTGAAGCTTTCTTT
.	17	TRBJ2-3	.	TRBV19	CASSLRGQTLSTDTQYF	TGTGCCAGTAGCCTACGCGGACAGACCCTGAGCACAGATACGCAGTATTTT
.	14	TRBJ1-4	.	TRBV4-1	CASSLITTNEKLFF	TGCGCCAGCAGCCTTATTACAACTAATGAAAAACTGTTTTTT
.	15	TRBJ2-7	TRBD2	TRBV18	CASSPPGLGTYEQYF	TGTGCCAGCTCACCACCGGGACTAGGGACCTACGAGCAGTACTTC
once	12	TRBJ1-2	.	TRBV28	CASRVQFYGYTF	TGTGCCAGCAGGGTACAGTTCTATGGCTACACCTTC
.	14	TRBJ1-5	.	TRBV19	CASSGRRGNQPQHF	TGTGCCAGTAGTGGGCGCCGGGGAAATCAGCCCCAGCATTTT
.	15	TRBJ1-5	TRBD1	TRBV19	CASRGGTVRNQPQHF	TGTGCCAGCCGAGGGGGGACAGTTCGGAATCAGCCCCAGCATTTT
.	13	TRBJ1-5	.	TRBV27	CASSLGQNQPQHF	TGTGCCAGCAGCCTTGGACAGAATCAGCCCCAGCATTTT
.	13	TRBJ2-7	.	TRBV15	CATSRDGGYEQYF	TGTGCCACCAGCAGAGATGGGGGGTACGAGCAGTACTTC
.	15	TRBJ2-1	TRBD2	TRBV5-1	CASSFSGGNHNEQFF	TGCGCCAGCAGCTTTAGCGGGGGGAACCACAATGAGCAGTTCTTC
.	13	TRBJ2-5	.	TRBV3-1/TRBV3-2	CASSPRRGKTQYF	TGTGCCAGCAGCCCGCGGAGGGGTAAGACCCAGTACTTC
.	15	TRBJ2-2	.	TRBV14	CASSQDLPGVGELFF	TGTGCCAGCAGCCAAGATCTTCCGGGGGTCGGGGAGCTGTTTTTT
once	15	TRBJ2-7	TRBD1	TRBV5-4	CASSKIDRGHDEQYF	TGTGCCAGCAGCAAAATTGACAGGGGGCACGACGAGCAGTACTTC
.	17	TRBJ2-3	TRBD2	TRBV6-2/TRBV6-3	CASSTRLAGGTGDTQYF	TGTGCCAGCAGTACTAGACTAGCGGGAGGGACAGGAGATACGCAGTATTTT
.	15	TRBJ2-1	TRBD2	TRBV6-4	CASSPQGRGGNEQFF	TGTGCCAGCAGTCCCCAAGGGCGGGGGGGCAATGAGCAGTTCTTC
.	15	TRBJ2-5	TRBD1	TRBV19	CASSKGTGGIETQYF	TGTGCCAGTAGTAAAGGGACAGGGGGTATAGAGACCCAGTACTTC
once	14	TRBJ1-2	TRBD1	TRBV4-1	CASSQEDRVSRGTF	TGCGCCAGCAGCCAGGAGGACAGGGTGTCCCGGGGCACCTTC
.	15	TRBJ2-7	TRBD2	TRBV4-3	CASSQGLAGSYEQYF	TGCGCCAGCAGCCAAGGACTAGCGGGCTCCTACGAGCAGTACTTC
.	13	TRBJ1-1	.	TRBV30	CAWSSGGNTEAFF	TGTGCCTGGAGCTCGGGGGGAAACACTGAAGCTTTCTTT
.	13	TRBJ1-6	.	TRBV7-3	CASSLLEQSPLHF	TGTGCCAGCAGCTTACTGGAACAGTCACCCCTCCACTTT
.	14	TRBJ1-1	TRBD1	TRBV29-1	CSVRTGGAGTEAFF	TGCAGCGTCCGGACAGGGGGCGCGGGGACTGAAGCTTTCTTT
.	15	TRBJ2-7	TRBD1	TRBV9	CASSARQGLGYEQYF	TGTGCCAGCAGCGCTCGACAGGGGCTGGGGTACGAGCAGTACTTC